This is a list of T cell receptor beta chains from one sample in a study of ipilimumab plus nivolumab after autologous stem cell transplantation. Sequencing used immunoSEQ multiplex PCR; TCRdb keeps in-frame clones, though not all of them. Of 20,000 to 25,000 clones listed, under 75% are singletons. The sequences come from PBMCs, collected in a trial of ipilimumab plus nivolumab as post-transplant consolidation. The source of these receptors is a male donor with diffuse large B-cell lymphoma. The CDR3 runs from the conserved cysteine through the conserved F or W. A D gene is named only where the DNA matches it firmly. For some rows the clone size is stated as once, few or many, or as a class when expanded; others skip it.

size	V	J	D	DNA	CDR3
once	TRBV5-5	TRBJ2-7	TRBD2	TGTGCCAGCAGCTTTTTATCCGGGACTAGCGGTAACTACGAGCAGTACTTC	CASSFLSGTSGNYEQYF
-	TRBV9	TRBJ2-5	-	TGTGCCAGCAGCGTAGGAGGCAGGGACCAAGAGACCCAGTACTTC	CASSVGGRDQETQYF
-	TRBV29-1	TRBJ2-7	TRBD2	TGCAGCGTTGACCCCGGCAACCCCGGGGGGGAGCAGTACTTC	CSVDPGNPGGEQYF
-	TRBV2	TRBJ1-4	TRBD1	TGTGCCAGCAGCATAAGACAGGGGGACGAAAAACTGTTTTTT	CASSIRQGDEKLFF
-	TRBV15	TRBJ2-2	TRBD2	TGTGCCACCGGTGGCGGGAGGCCTGCCGGGGAGCTGTTTTTT	CATGGGRPAGELFF
-	TRBV7-3	TRBJ2-1	TRBD2	TGTGCCAGCAGCTTATCCCCAGCGGGAATGGGGAATGAGCAGTTCTTC	CASSLSPAGMGNEQFF
many	TRBV18	TRBJ1-1	TRBD1	TGTGCCAGCTCACCGACAGGGAAGATGAACACTGAAGCTTTCTTT	CASSPTGKMNTEAFF
-	TRBV30	TRBJ1-1	TRBD1	TGTGCCTGGAATATCGCAGGGGGAGTCACTGAAGCTTTCTTT	CAWNIAGGVTEAFF
few	TRBV5-1	TRBJ1-1	-	TGCGCCAGCAGCTTGTTTGGAGGGAACACTGAAGCTTTCTTT	CASSLFGGNTEAFF
-	TRBV7-2	TRBJ2-3	TRBD2	TGTGCCAGCAGCCCCTTAGCGGGAGGGGATACGCAGTATTTT	CASSPLAGGDTQYF
-	TRBV30	TRBJ2-5	-	TGTGCCTGGAGTGTACTAGGGAGGGGGGGGGCCCAGTACTTC	CAWSVLGRGGAQYF
-	TRBV23-1	TRBJ2-3	-	TGCGCCAGCAGTCAGTCAACAAAGGATTTT	CASSQSTKDF
-	TRBV30	TRBJ2-7	TRBD2	TGTGCCTGGAGTGTACGCACTAGCGGCTACGAGCAGTACTTC	CAWSVRTSGYEQYF
-	TRBV9	TRBJ1-5	-	TGTGCCAGCAGTCCCTCTGGGGAGCCGAATCAGCCCCAGCATTTT	CASSPSGEPNQPQHF
-	TRBV11-3	TRBJ2-3	-	TGTGCCAGCAGCTTATTAATGGGAGATACGCAGTATTTT	CASSLLMGDTQYF
-	TRBV30	TRBJ1-1	-	TGTGCCTGGAGTGTACTGGGACCAAAGAACACTGAAGCTTTCTTT	CAWSVLGPKNTEAFF
-	TRBV19	TRBJ2-6	TRBD1	TGTGCCAGTAGTCTCGCGGACAGGGGAACCGGGGCCAACGTCCTGACTTTC	CASSLADRGTGANVLTF
-	TRBV2	TRBJ1-2	-	TGTGCCAGCAGTGAGTGGCAGGGGAACTATGGCTACACCTTC	CASSEWQGNYGYTF
-	TRBV9	TRBJ1-6	TRBD1	TGTGCCAGCAGCGTAGAAGGACAGGGAGGAAGCTCCTATAATTCACCCCTCCACTTT	CASSVEGQGGSSYNSPLHF
-	TRBV5-5	TRBJ2-7	TRBD2	TGTGCCAGTGGGGGCGGGAGGGGCGAGCAGTACTTC	CASGGGRGEQYF
few	TRBV9	TRBJ1-1	-	TGTGCCAGCAGCGGTAAACAGGGACCGAACACTGAAGCTTTCTTT	CASSGKQGPNTEAFF
-	TRBV9	TRBJ1-2	-	TGTGCCAGCAGCCTAACCGAGGGGGGTGGCTACACCTTC	CASSLTEGGGYTF
-	TRBV11-3	TRBJ2-7	-	TGTGCCAGCAGCCCTGACTCGATATCCCACGAGCAGTACTTC	CASSPDSISHEQYF
-	TRBV10-2	TRBJ1-1	-	TGCGCCAGCAGCGCCCCCCCCAACACTGAAGCTTTCTTT	CASSAPPNTEAFF
-	TRBV7-9	TRBJ2-1	TRBD2	TGTGCCAGCAGCCTCTCACTAGCGGGCTCCTACAATGAGCAGTTCTTC	CASSLSLAGSYNEQFF
few	TRBV14	TRBJ2-7	-	TGTGCCAGCAGCCAGGGGCTCGTAAAACACGAGCAGTACTTC	CASSQGLVKHEQYF
once	TRBV18	TRBJ2-1	-	TGTGCCAGCCAGACCTCCTTTTCGGGAGCCAATGAGCAGTTCTTC	CASQTSFSGANEQFF
-	TRBV19	TRBJ1-2	-	TGTGCCAGTAGTATGGACGGGCAGGCAAGGGGCTATGGCTACACCTTC	CASSMDGQARGYGYTF
-	TRBV5-1	TRBJ2-1	-	TGCGCCAGCAGCTCCCAGGGGTTTAAGGGCAATGAGCAGTTCTTC	CASSSQGFKGNEQFF
few	TRBV7-8	TRBJ1-1	-	TGTGCCAGCAGCTTAGAGACAGCCACTGAAGCTTTCTTT	CASSLETATEAFF
-	TRBV9	TRBJ2-6	-	TGTGCCAGCAGCGTAATGAGCTCTGGGGCCAACGTCCTGACTTTC	CASSVMSSGANVLTF
few	TRBV5-1	TRBJ2-7	-	TGCGCCAGCAGCTTGACGCCCAGGGGCTACGAGCAGTACTTC	CASSLTPRGYEQYF
-	TRBV15	TRBJ1-5	-	TGTGCCACCAGCAGAGGGACTGAGGGACAGCCCCAGCATTTT	CATSRGTEGQPQHF
-	TRBV18	TRBJ2-3	TRBD2	TGTGCCAGCTCACCACCGGATCGGCTAGCGGGTCCTGGGGATACGCAGTATTTT	CASSPPDRLAGPGDTQYF
-	TRBV7-8	TRBJ2-2	-	TGTGCCAGCAGCCGAGCAGGGACGACCAACACCGGGGAGCTGTTTTTT	CASSRAGTTNTGELFF
few	TRBV9	TRBJ2-3	-	TGTGCCAGCAGCGTAGGGGCCGATACGCAGTATTTT	CASSVGADTQYF
-	TRBV2	TRBJ2-1	-	TGTGCCAGCAGTGAACTGGAAGAGGATGAGCAGTTCTTC	CASSELEEDEQFF
-	TRBV28	TRBJ1-2	TRBD1	TGTGCCAGCAGAACGGGACAGTCTAACTATGGCTACACCTTC	CASRTGQSNYGYTF
-	TRBV18	TRBJ1-4	-	TGTGCCAGCTCACCACAGGAGAATGAAAAACTGTTTTTT	CASSPQENEKLFF
-	TRBV5-1	TRBJ2-1	TRBD2	TGCGCCAGCAGTCAGCTAGCGGGGGGCGACAATGAGCAGTTCTTC	CASSQLAGGDNEQFF
medium-sized	TRBV6-1	TRBJ1-1	-	TGTGCCAGCAGTGAATATGAATCCAACACTGAAGCTTTCTTT	CASSEYESNTEAFF
medium-sized	TRBV12-5	TRBJ1-6	-	TGTGCTAGTGGTTTGCCGCCCTACACTTCACCCCTCCACTTT	CASGLPPYTSPLHF
-	TRBV5-1	TRBJ1-5	-	TGCGCCAGCAGCTTGGAAGGAGGCAATCAGCCCCAGCATTTT	CASSLEGGNQPQHF
-	TRBV9	TRBJ2-5	TRBD2	TGTGCCAGCAGCACGTCCCCCCCGGGGGGGGCAATCCCAGAGACCCAGTACTTC	CASSTSPPGGAIPETQYF